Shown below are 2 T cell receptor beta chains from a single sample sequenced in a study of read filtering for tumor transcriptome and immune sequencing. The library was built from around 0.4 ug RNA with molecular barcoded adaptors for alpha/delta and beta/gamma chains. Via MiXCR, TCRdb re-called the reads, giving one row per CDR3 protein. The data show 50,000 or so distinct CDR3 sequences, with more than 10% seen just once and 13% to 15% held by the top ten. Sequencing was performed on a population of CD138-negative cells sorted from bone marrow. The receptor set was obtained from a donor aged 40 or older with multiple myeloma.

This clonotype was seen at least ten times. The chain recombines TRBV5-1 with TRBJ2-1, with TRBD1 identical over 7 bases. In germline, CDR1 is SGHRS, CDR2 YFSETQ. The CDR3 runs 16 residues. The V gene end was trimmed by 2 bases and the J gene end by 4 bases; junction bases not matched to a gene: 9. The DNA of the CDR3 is TGCGCCAGCAGCTTACAGGGGTCCATTTTTTACAATGAGCAGTTCTTC. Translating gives CASSLQGSIFYNEQFF.

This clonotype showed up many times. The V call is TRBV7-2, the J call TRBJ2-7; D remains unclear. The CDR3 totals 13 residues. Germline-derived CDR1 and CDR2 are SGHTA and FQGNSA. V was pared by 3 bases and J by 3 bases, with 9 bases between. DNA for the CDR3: TGTGCCAGCAGCTTCGAACTGAACTACGAGCAGTACTTC. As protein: CASSFELNYEQYF.